This record covers a single T cell receptor beta chain. The protocol was immunoSEQ multiplex PCR, while the TCRdb copy is restricted to in-frame clones and leaves out a portion. The top ten hold under 1.5% of the sample, which has 1.5 million to 2.5 million clones, roughly 95% seen once. This specimen belongs to a study of shared clonotypes between healthy human individuals. The germline V gene encodes CDR1 SQVTM and CDR2 ANQGSEA. The CDR3 length is 13 residues. The ends were cut back, 0 bases at V and 10 bases at J, with 15 bases in the middle. Naive-designated CD8 cells lacked CD45RO, were positively enriched for CCR7, and omitted terminally differentiated effector memory CD45RA+ cells.

The chain carries TRBV29-1 and TRBJ1-1, with D possibly being TRBD1 (6 bases). Sequenced: naive CD8+ T cells sorted from blood. This TCR was sampled from a man younger than 35 in good health. In DNA, the CDR3 is TGCAGCGTTGAAGACGGGGCAGGGGTGGGAGCTTTCTTT. Protein: CSVEDGAGVGAFF.